This passage covers 12 T cell receptor beta chains from one sample sequenced in a study of control samples from healthy donors and cancer patients. TCRdb's copy holds only in-frame clones and misses some; the assay was immunoSEQ multiplex PCR. The sample shows around 130,000 clones, approximately 94% of them seen only once. The specimen was blood. These receptors all stem from a man aged 25-40 years in good health.

V is TRBV29-1 and J is TRBJ1-2; D not resolved. Germline assignment: CDR1 SQVTM and CDR2 ANQGSEA. The CDR3 spans 16 residues. Trimming pared 2 bases from V and 3 bases from J, leaving 19 bases between. Written as DNA, the CDR3 is TGCAGCGTTGAAAACCGGCGGGGTAGGATCGACTATGGCTACACCTTC. Translation: CSVENRRGRIDYGYTF. The complete variable domain, with remaining parts taken from reference TRBV29-1 and TRBJ1-2, reads SAVISQKPSRDICQRGTSLTIQCQVDSQVTMMFWYRQQPGQSLTLIATANQGSEATYESGFVIDKFPISRPNLTFSTLTVSNMSPEDSSIYLCSVENRRGRIDYGYTFGSGTRLTVV.

The gene calls are TRBV28 and TRBJ1-2; unclear D gene. Germline lookup yields CDR1 MDHEN and CDR2 SYDVKM. This CDR3 has 14 residues. Trimming cost V 0 bases and J 2 bases, with 7 bases left between them. In nucleotides, the CDR3 is TGTGCCAGCAGTTTATGGGCAGCAAACTATGGCTACACCTTC. Its translation: CASSLWAANYGYTF.

The chain is built from TRBV19 and TRBJ1-1; D gene ambiguous. The length of the CDR3 is 16 residues. V was trimmed by 2 bases and J by 0 bases, leaving 13 bases between them. CDR1 and CDR2 from the germline V gene are LNHDA and SQIVND (reference sequence). DNA for the CDR3: TGTGCCAGTAGTATAATCTTCCCGGGGATGAACACTGAAGCTTTCTTT. It codes for CASSIIFPGMNTEAFF.

The genes are TRBV6-2 or TRBV6-3 and TRBJ2-7, with D possibly matching TRBD2 (6 bases). CDR1 and CDR2 (germline): MNHEY, SVGEGT. Trimming cost V 6 bases and J 2 bases, with 11 bases left between them. The CDR3 totals 13 residues. The CDR3: CASSQERAYEQYF. CDR3 DNA sequence: TGTGCCAGCAGCCAGGAGCGGGCCTACGAGCAGTACTTC.

V usage is TRBV29-1 and J usage is TRBJ1-1, with D unclear. The CDR3 runs 12 residues. V gave up 4 bases and J gave up 4 bases, with 10 bases separating them. Germline V gene sequence: CDR1 SQVTM, CDR2 ANQGSEA. CDR3 amino acids: CSVGGWGTEAFF. CDR3 sequence (DNA): TGCAGCGTTGGAGGGTGGGGCACTGAAGCTTTCTTT.

The genes are TRBV4-3 and TRBJ2-3; D gene uncertain. The V gene lost 0 bases and the J gene lost 4 bases, with 17 bases spanning the gap. Germline CDR1 is LGHNA and CDR2 is YSLEER. The CDR3 spans 17 residues. The CDR3 bases are TGCGCCAGCAGCCAAGATCTCGTCGACCTCTCCGCAGATACGCAGTATTTT. Protein: CASSQDLVDLSADTQYF.

This clone was recorded only once. The chain couples TRBV27 to TRBJ2-7; D is perhaps TRBD2 (6 bases). The CDR3 runs 16 residues. The germline V and J ends were trimmed by 1 base and 0 bases, with 13 bases remaining between them. Germline CDR1 is MNHEY and CDR2 is SMNVEV (reference sequence). The CDR3 region is CASSLLGAGSSYEQYF. CDR3 sequence (DNA): TGTGCCAGCAGTTTATTAGGGGCGGGGAGCTCCTACGAGCAGTACTTC.

A word on this clone: The junction does not match germline at one end; this may be a read error. This CDR3 is also generated by other DNA sequences in the sample. The V gene is TRBV10-2, the J gene TRBJ2-3, with 10 bases aligning to TRBD1. The CDR3 covers 15 residues. CDR1 WSHSY and CDR2 SAAADI come from the germline V gene. CDR3 bases: TGCGCCAGCAGGGAGACAGGGGGCAGCACAGATACACAGTATTTT. It is translated as CASRETGGSTDTQYF.

The genes are TRBV11-2 and TRBJ1-1, with TRBD1 identical over 7 bases. Looked up from germline, CDR1 is SGHAT and CDR2 is FQNNGV. The CDR3 has 15 residues. Trimming removed 1 base from V and 0 bases from J; junction bases left unmatched: 2. This CDR3 reads CASSLATGVNTEAFF. In nucleotides, the CDR3 is TGTGCCAGCAGCTTAGCTACAGGGGTGAACACTGAAGCTTTCTTT.

The table lists this clone with a count of one. The chain has TRBV7-2 and TRBJ2-3; D might be TRBD2 (6 bases). Trimming left V 0 bases short and J 4 bases short, with 14 bases between. Germline V gene sequence: CDR1 SGHTA, CDR2 FQGNSA. This CDR3 spans 16 amino acids. The CDR3 DNA reads as TGTGCCAGCAGCTTAGCGCAGGCGGGGTTCTCAGATACGCAGTATTTT. Amino acid sequence: CASSLAQAGFSDTQYF.

The chain couples TRBV19 to TRBJ2-5; D not certain. The CDR3 has 12 residues. Germline loops: CDR1 LNHDA, CDR2 SQIVND (reference sequence). V was clipped by 5 bases and J by 2 bases, with 6 bases between them. The CDR3 is CASSRQQETQYF. The CDR3 DNA sequence: TGTGCCAGTAGTCGGCAGCAAGAGACCCAGTACTTC. Full variable domain (rest looked up from reference TRBV19 and TRBJ2-5): DGGITQSPKYLFRKEGQNVTLSCEQNLNHDAMYWYRQDPGQGLRLIYYSQIVNDFQKGDIAEGYSVSREKKESFPLTVTSAQKNPTAFYLCASSRQQETQYFGPGTRLLVL.

This chain links TRBV30 with TRBJ1-6, with D hard to call. This CDR3 comprises 15 residues. The ends were cut back, 0 bases at V and 6 bases at J, with 12 bases in the middle. The germline CDR1 and CDR2 sequences are GTSNPN and SVGIG (reference sequence). CDR3 DNA: TGTGCCTGGAGTGTACCGGGTTTCGGTAATTCACCCCTCCACTTT. Amino acid sequence: CAWSVPGFGNSPLHF.